The entry below describes one T cell receptor (beta chain). The antigen is not known. These data originate in a study of shared clonotypes between healthy human individuals. Assay used: immunoSEQ multiplex PCR; TCRdb lists only in-frame clones, some missing. Of around 2.1 million clones in the sample, under 95% were seen once. J was trimmed by 3 bases and V by 4 bases; bases with no gene match: 11. Germline V gene lookup returns CDR1 SGHNT and CDR2 YENEEA. The CDR3 has 18 amino acids. Study-wide results and limits: Though the depth was large, rarefaction showed that sorted-subset sequencing was incomplete.

CD45RO-negative, CCR7-positively selected cells formed the naive CD8 fraction, excluding terminally differentiated effector memory CD45RA+ cells. Sequencing used naive CD8+ T cells from PBMCs. The rearrangement joins TRBV11-3 to TRBJ2-6; 8 bases line up with TRBD2. This TCR came from a man younger than 30 in good health. Some clones in this sample may be carry-over from other donors' samples. This chain's CDR3 is CASSSRGSGSGGANVLTF. CDR3 nucleotides: TGTGCCAGCAGCTCCCGGGGGAGCGGGAGTGGTGGGGCCAACGTCCTGACTTTC.